This TCR beta chain was captured by sequencing in a study of control samples from healthy donors and cancer patients. Assay used: immunoSEQ multiplex PCR; TCRdb lists only in-frame clones, some missing. The sample carries around 150,000 clones, approximately 93% recorded once. V shed 3 bases and J shed 2 bases, with 14 bases lying between them. CDR1 and CDR2 (germline): MNHEY, SVGAGI. CDR3 size: 16 residues. Specimen: blood. This TCR came from a woman aged 40-49 years in good health. The gene calls are TRBV6-5 and TRBJ1-3; TRBD1 is a possible D gene (6 bases). This chain's CDR3 is CASSYTIRGTGNTIYF. CDR3 DNA sequence: TGTGCCAGCAGTTATACAATCAGGGGAACTGGAAACACCATATATTTT.